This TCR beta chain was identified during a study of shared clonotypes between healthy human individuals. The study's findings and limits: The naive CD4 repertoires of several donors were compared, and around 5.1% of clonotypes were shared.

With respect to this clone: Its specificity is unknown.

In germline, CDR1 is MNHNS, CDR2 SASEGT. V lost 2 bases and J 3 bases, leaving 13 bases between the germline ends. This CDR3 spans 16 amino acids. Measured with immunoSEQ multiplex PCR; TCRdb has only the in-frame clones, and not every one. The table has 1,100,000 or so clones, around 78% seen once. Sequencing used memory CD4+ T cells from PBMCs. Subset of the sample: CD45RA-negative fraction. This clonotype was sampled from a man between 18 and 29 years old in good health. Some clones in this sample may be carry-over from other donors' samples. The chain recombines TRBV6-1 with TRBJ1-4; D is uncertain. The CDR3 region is CASSERGTVANEKLFF. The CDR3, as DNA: TGTGCCAGCAGTGAACGGGGAACAGTGGCTAATGAAAAACTGTTTTTT.